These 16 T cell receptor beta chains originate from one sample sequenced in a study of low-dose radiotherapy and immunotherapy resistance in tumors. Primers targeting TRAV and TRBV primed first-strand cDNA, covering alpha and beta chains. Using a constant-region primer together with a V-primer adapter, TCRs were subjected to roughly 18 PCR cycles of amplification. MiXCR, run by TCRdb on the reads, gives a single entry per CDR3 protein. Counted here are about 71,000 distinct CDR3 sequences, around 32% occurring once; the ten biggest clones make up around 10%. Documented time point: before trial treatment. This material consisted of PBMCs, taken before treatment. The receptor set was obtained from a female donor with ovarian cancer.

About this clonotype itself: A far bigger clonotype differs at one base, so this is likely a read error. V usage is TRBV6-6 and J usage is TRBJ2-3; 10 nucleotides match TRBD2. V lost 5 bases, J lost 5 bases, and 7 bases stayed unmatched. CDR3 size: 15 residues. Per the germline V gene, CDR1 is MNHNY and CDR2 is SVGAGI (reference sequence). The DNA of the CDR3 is TGTGCCAGCAGTGAAGCGGGGGGGCCGATAGATACGCAGTATTTT. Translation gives CASSEAGGPIDTQYF.

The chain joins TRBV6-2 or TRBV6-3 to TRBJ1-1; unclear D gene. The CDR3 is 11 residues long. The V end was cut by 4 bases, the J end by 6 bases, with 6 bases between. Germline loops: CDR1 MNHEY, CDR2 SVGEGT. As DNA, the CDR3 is TGTGCCAGCAGTTCCTTTTCTGAAGCTTTCTTT. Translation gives CASSSFSEAFF.

The CDR3 region is CASSLTGRTYQETQYF. DNA for the CDR3: TGTGCCAGCAGCTTAACAGGCCGAACGTACCAAGAGACCCAGTACTTC. The gene calls are TRBV7-3 and TRBJ2-5; D is undetermined. Germline V gene lookup returns CDR1 SGHTA and CDR2 FQGTGA. With 0 bases removed from V and 0 bases from J, the gap between germline ends came to 11 bases. This CDR3 is 16 amino acids long.

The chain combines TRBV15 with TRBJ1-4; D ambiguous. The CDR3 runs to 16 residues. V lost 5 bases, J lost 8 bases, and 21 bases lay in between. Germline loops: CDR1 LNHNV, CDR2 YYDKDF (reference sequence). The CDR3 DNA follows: TGTGCCACCAGCGGACGGACGACATCGCGGTCGGAAAAACTGTTTTTT. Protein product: CATSGRTTSRSEKLFF.

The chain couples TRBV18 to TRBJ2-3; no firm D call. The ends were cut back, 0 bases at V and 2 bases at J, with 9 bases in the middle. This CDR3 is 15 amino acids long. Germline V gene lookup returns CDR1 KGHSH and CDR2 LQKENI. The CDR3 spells CASSPPGTATDTQYF. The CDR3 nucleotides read TGTGCCAGCTCACCACCGGGTACAGCCACAGATACGCAGTATTTT. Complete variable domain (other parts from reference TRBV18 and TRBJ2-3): NAGVMQNPRHLVRRRGQEARLRCSPMKGHSHVYWYRQLPEEGLKFMVYLQKENIIDESGMPKERFSAEFPKEGPSILRIQQVVRGDSAAYFCASSPPGTATDTQYFGPGTRLTVL.

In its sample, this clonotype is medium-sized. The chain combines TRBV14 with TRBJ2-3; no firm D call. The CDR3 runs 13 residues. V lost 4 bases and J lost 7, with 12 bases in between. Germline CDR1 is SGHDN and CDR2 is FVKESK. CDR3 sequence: CASSLSRPNTQYF. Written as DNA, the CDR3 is TGTGCCAGCAGCCTTTCCCGGCCTAATACGCAGTATTTT.

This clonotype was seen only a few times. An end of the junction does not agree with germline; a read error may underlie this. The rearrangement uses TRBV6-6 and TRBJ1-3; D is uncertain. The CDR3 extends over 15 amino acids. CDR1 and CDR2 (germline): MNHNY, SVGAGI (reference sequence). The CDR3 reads CASSYSESGGTTIYF. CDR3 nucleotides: TGTGCCAGCAGTTACTCGGAAAGCGGTGGAACCACCATATATTTT.

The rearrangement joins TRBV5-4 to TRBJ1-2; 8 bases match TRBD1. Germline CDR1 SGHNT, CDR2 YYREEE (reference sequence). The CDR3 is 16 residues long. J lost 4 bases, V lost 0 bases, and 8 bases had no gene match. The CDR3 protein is CASSLAPAGGSYGYTF. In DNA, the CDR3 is TGTGCCAGCAGCTTGGCCCCGGCAGGGGGCAGCTATGGCTACACCTTC.

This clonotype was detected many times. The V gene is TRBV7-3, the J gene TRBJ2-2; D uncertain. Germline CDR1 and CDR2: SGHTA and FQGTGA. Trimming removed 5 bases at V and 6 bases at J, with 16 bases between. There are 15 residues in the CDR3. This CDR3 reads CASSLSARHPGELFF. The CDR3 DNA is TGTGCCAGCAGCCTCTCTGCTCGACACCCCGGGGAGCTGTTTTTT.

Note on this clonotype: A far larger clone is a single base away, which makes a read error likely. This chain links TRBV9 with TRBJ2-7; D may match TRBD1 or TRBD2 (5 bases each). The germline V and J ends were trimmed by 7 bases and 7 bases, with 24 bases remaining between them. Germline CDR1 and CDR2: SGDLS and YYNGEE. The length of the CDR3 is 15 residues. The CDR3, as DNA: TGTGCCAGCGGACCGGGGACCGGACCCTACAATGAGCAGTACTTC. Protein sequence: CASGPGTGPYNEQYF.

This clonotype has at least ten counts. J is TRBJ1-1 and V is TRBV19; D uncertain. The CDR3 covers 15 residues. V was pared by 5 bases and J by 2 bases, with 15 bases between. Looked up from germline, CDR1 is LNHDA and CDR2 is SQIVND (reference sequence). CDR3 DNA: TGTGCCAGTAGTCTCCAACCCGACCCTAACACTGAAGCTTTCTTT. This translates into CASSLQPDPNTEAFF.

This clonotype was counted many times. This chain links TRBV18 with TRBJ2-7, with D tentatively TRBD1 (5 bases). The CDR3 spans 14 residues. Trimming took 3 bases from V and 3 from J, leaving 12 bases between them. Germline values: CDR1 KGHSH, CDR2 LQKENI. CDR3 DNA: TGTGCCAGCTCACCGCATCAAGGGGACTACGAGCAGTACTTC. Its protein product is CASSPHQGDYEQYF.

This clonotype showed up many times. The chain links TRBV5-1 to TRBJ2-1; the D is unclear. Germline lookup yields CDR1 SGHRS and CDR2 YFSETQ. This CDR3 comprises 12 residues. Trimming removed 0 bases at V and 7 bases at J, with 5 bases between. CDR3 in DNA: TGCGCCAGCAGCTTGGACGGGAATGAGCAGTTCTTC. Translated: CASSLDGNEQFF.

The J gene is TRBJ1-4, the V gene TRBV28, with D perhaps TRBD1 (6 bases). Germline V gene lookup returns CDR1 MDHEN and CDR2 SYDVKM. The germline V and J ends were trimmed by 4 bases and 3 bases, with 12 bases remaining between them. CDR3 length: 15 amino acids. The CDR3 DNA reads TGTGCCAGCAGTTCACAGGGAGGACCTAATGAAAAACTGTTTTTT. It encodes CASSSQGGPNEKLFF.

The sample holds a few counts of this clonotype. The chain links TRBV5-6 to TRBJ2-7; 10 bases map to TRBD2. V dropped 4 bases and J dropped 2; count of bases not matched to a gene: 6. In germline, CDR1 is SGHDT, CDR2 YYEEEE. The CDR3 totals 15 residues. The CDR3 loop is CASSVLAGIAYEQYF. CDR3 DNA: TGTGCCAGCAGCGTACTAGCGGGGATTGCCTACGAGCAGTACTTC.

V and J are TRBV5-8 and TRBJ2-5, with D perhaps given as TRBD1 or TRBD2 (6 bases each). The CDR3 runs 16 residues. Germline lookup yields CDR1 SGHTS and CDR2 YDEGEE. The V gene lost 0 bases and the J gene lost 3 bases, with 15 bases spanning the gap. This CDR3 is CASSLEGGRRKETQYF. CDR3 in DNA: TGTGCCAGCAGCTTGGAAGGGGGGCGAAGGAAAGAGACCCAGTACTTC.